Below are 11 T cell receptor beta chains sequenced from a single sample in a study of blood T cell repertoires in COVID-19. Assay: immunoSEQ multiplex PCR; the TCRdb copy retains only in-frame clones and omits some. The sample shows 150,000 to 200,000 clones, 80% of them seen only once. Sequencing was carried out using PBMCs or T cells enriched from blood (not recorded which). These TCRs come from a man aged 35 to 55 who had recovered from COVID-19.

The chain links TRBV3-1 (or the pseudogene TRBV3-2) to TRBJ1-6; D not certain. The CDR3 is made up of 14 amino acids. V gave up 4 bases and J gave up 3 bases, with 7 bases separating them. Per germline, CDR1 LGHDT and CDR2 YNNKEL (reference sequence). The CDR3 coding sequence is TGTGCCAGCAGCCCTGAGCTCTATAATTCACCCCTCCACTTT. Translation: CASSPELYNSPLHF.

This clone was seen more than once but under ten times. The chain joins TRBV4-2 to TRBJ2-1; 10 nucleotides line up with TRBD2. Germline V lookup: CDR1 LGHNA, CDR2 YNFKEQ. The CDR3 covers 16 residues. V was clipped by 0 bases and J by 6 bases; unmatched bases: 5. The CDR3 DNA sequence: TGTGCCAGCAGCCAAGATGGAAGCGGGGGGGCCAATGAGCAGTTCTTC. This codes for CASSQDGSGGANEQFF.

The rearrangement joins TRBV7-3 to TRBJ2-7; 7 nucleotides line up with TRBD2. The CDR3 runs to 15 residues. With V trimmed by 4 bases and J by 6 bases, 12 bases remained unmatched. Germline loops: CDR1 SGHTA, CDR2 FQGTGA. CDR3: CASSSQGTGGSEQYF. The DNA for the CDR3 is TGTGCCAGCAGCTCCCAGGGAACCGGGGGGTCCGAGCAGTACTTC.

Note on this clone: The identical CDR3 is also encoded by other nucleotide sequences in the sample. The chain joins TRBV5-1 to TRBJ1-2; D gene uncertain. Per the germline V gene, CDR1 is SGHRS and CDR2 is YFSETQ. V lost 3 bases, J lost 0 bases, and 9 bases lay in between. The CDR3 sequence is 14 residues long. This CDR3 is CASSSRDPNYGYTF. The CDR3 coding sequence is TGCGCCAGCAGCTCCCGGGATCCTAACTATGGCTACACCTTC. The full variable domain, with the rest looked up from reference TRBV5-1 and TRBJ1-2, is KAGVTQTPRYLIKTRGQQVTLSCSPISGHRSVSWYQQTPGQGLQFLFEYFSETQRNKGNFPGRFSGRQFSNSRSEMNVSTLELGDSALYLCASSSRDPNYGYTFGSGTRLTVV.

In regard to this clone: A read error may account for a junction end that differs from germline. This chain uses TRBV19 with TRBJ2-7; D not certain. The CDR3 runs to 14 residues. Germline values: CDR1 LNHDA, CDR2 SQIVND (reference sequence). For the CDR3, the DNA is TGTGCCAGTAGTATAGGGCCCACATCCTCCGAGCAGTACTTC. Amino acids: CASSIGPTSSEQYF. The full variable domain, completed using reference TRBV19 and TRBJ2-7, is DGGITQSPKYLFRKEGQNVTLSCEQNLNHDAMYWYRQDPGQGLRLIYYSQIVNDFQKGDIAEGYSVSREKKESFPLTVTSAQKNPTAFYLCASSIGPTSSEQYFGPGTRLTVT.

The chain recombines TRBV4-1 with TRBJ1-2; 8 bases match TRBD1. With V trimmed by 6 bases and J by 8 bases, 5 bases remained unmatched. Germline-derived CDR1 and CDR2 are MGHRA and YSYEKL. The CDR3 has 12 residues. CDR3 amino acids: CASSSPGGGYTF. The CDR3 nucleotides are TGCGCCAGCAGTTCCCCAGGGGGCGGCTACACCTTC.

V gene TRBV15 combines with J gene TRBJ2-2; 9 bases agree with TRBD2. The CDR3 extends over 17 amino acids. V was clipped by 3 bases and J by 6 bases; unmatched bases: 11. The germline CDR1 and CDR2 sequences are LNHNV and YYDKDF (reference sequence). CDR3 protein: CATSSPGGGASSGELFF. The CDR3 DNA reads TGTGCCACCAGCAGTCCCGGCGGGGGGGCCAGTTCCGGGGAGCTGTTTTTT.

The rearrangement links TRBV2 to TRBJ2-5; the D gene is possibly TRBD2 (6 bases). V dropped 7 bases and J dropped 0 bases, with 9 bases sitting between them. This CDR3 spans 13 amino acids. Germline V gene data show CDR1 as SNHLY and CDR2 as FYNNEI. This CDR3 is CASTGGNQETQYF. CDR3 coding DNA: TGTGCCAGCACCGGGGGTAACCAAGAGACCCAGTACTTC.

The chain links TRBV5-6 to TRBJ2-1; weak D call: TRBD2 (6 bases). Germline CDR1 is SGHDT and CDR2 is YYEEEE. The ends were cut back, 6 bases at V and 4 bases at J, with 17 bases in the middle. The CDR3 covers 15 residues. CDR3 sequence (DNA): TGTGCCAGCAACCTGCCGGTGGCGGGATACAATGAGCAGTTCTTC. This gives the protein CASNLPVAGYNEQFF.

The V and J genes are TRBV21-1 and TRBJ2-1; the table names TRBD2, a call not compared with the DNA. TRBV21-1 is tagged as a pseudogene. This CDR3 is 11 amino acids long. CDR3 region: CASLLAGGKFF. CDR3 DNA sequence: TGTGCCAGTCTATTAGCGGGGGGGAAGTTCTTC.

This chain's CDR3 is CASSSGLANTGELFF. In DNA, the CDR3 is TGTGCCAGCTCATCAGGACTAGCGAACACCGGGGAGCTGTTTTTT. The V and J genes are TRBV18 and TRBJ2-2; 7 nucleotides agree with TRBD2. The CDR3 sequence is 15 residues long. With 5 bases clipped from V and 0 bases from J, the junction kept 3 bases outside the gene matches. Germline values: CDR1 KGHSH, CDR2 LQKENI.